This T cell receptor (beta chain) was retrieved from a study of blood T cell repertoires in COVID-19. CDR3 size: 11 residues. CDR1 is LNHDA and CDR2 is SQIVND in the germline V gene (reference sequence). With 5 bases removed from V and 10 bases from J, the gap between germline ends came to 9 bases. Per the authors' pipeline: Reference gene primer amplification gave nucleated cell count estimates. Some clones are missing from TCRdb's copy, which holds only in-frame ones; the method was immunoSEQ multiplex PCR. V and J calls and clone size are given by that table; D and trimming were obtained from the DNA. The sample holds 90,000 to 100,000 clones; roughly 88% are singletons and the top ten take roughly 25%.

The genes are TRBV19 and TRBJ2-1; D is unresolved. The receptor was derived from a man aged 60 to 69 with acute or convalescent COVID-19. The sequenced sample consisted of peripheral blood. CDR3 residues: CASSSYMEQFF. CDR3 DNA: TGTGCCAGTAGTTCGTACATGGAGCAGTTCTTC.